These 30 T cell receptor beta chains were all obtained from the same sample, sequenced in a study of T cell repertoires in cytomegalovirus infection (dated by TCRdb to about 2019). The sample was run on an Illumina HiSeq 1500. TCRdb trimmed public reads at Q25 via fastp, called clones via MiXCR and kept in-frame beta chains. Records with the same CDR3 protein are collapsed into one entry carrying the most frequent genes and DNA. This sample lists some 800,000 distinct CDR3 sequences; roughly 33% were detected once. About an eighth of the sample lies in the top ten. In the paper's terms, the treatment or condition label means: in vitro stimulation with specific CMV peptide epitopes to enrich CMV-specific T cells. Which antigens these TCRs recognize remains unknown. Sequenced material: cultured CD8+ T cells from PBMCs, taken from culture after CMV antigen stimulation. Receptor source: a human donor in good health (CMV status not recorded). Some clones in this sample may be carry-over from other donors' samples.

This clonotype was counted at least ten times. This rearrangement joins TRBV7-3 to TRBJ2-2; 12 bases fit TRBD1. The CDR3 covers 16 residues. CDR1 is SGHTA and CDR2 is FQGTGA in the germline V gene. J lost 5 bases, V lost 4 bases, and 5 bases had no gene match. Here the CDR3 DNA reads TGTGCCAGCAGCTCCCGGGACAGGGGGCTTACCGGGGAGCTGTTTTTT. This translates into CASSSRDRGLTGELFF.

Only a few counts were recorded for this clonotype. This chain joins TRBV2 and TRBJ2-4, with D possibly matching TRBD1 (6 bases). The length of the CDR3 is 17 residues. V gave up 0 bases and J gave up 6 bases, with 18 bases separating them. The germline CDR1 and CDR2 sequences are SNHLY and FYNNEI. In DNA, the CDR3 is TGTGCCAGCAGTGAAGCGACGGGACAACTCTGGAGAAACATTCAGTACTTC. This translates into CASSEATGQLWRNIQYF.

The rearrangement joins TRBV5-4 to TRBJ2-7; TRBD1 might be the D (6 bases). Germline V lookup: CDR1 SGHNT, CDR2 YYREEE (reference sequence). The CDR3 sequence is 13 residues long. Trimming pared 3 bases from V and 4 bases from J, leaving 11 bases between. CDR3: CASSSPGDYEQYV. The CDR3 bases are TGTGCCAGCAGCTCGCCAGGGGATTACGAGCAGTACGTC.

V and J are TRBV27 and TRBJ1-2, with D maybe TRBD1 (5 bases). This CDR3 has 13 amino acids. Germline loops: CDR1 MNHEY, CDR2 SMNVEV (reference sequence). V was shortened by 6 bases and J by 8 bases, with 16 bases between the two germline ends. CDR3: CASRGVRGQGYTF. In DNA, the CDR3 is TGTGCCAGCAGGGGGGTTAGGGGCCAGGGCTACACCTTC.

This clonotype appeared a few times. The gene calls are TRBV27 and TRBJ2-1; 9 nucleotides agree with TRBD2. The trim removed 3 bases at V and 9 bases at J, leaving 6 bases unmatched. The CDR3 spans 14 residues. From germline, CDR1 is MNHEY and CDR2 SMNVEV (reference sequence). The CDR3 bases are TGTGCCAGCAGTTTTATTAGCGGGGGCGGTGAGCAGTTCTTC. Its protein is CASSFISGGGEQFF.

The chain has TRBV19 and TRBJ2-2; D call uncertain. Germline CDR1 and CDR2: LNHDA and SQIVND (reference sequence). The CDR3 is 14 residues long. The V gene lost 7 bases and the J gene lost 6 bases, with 15 bases spanning the gap. The CDR3 nucleotides read TGTGCCAGTAAGGTGGAGCGAGGAGCCGGGGAGCTGTTTTTT. This codes for CASKVERGAGELFF.

This chain uses TRBV2 with TRBJ1-2; D unclear. V was shortened by 1 base and J by 4 bases, with 7 bases between the two germline ends. CDR3 length: 13 residues. Germline-derived CDR1 and CDR2 are SNHLY and FYNNEI. Here the CDR3 DNA reads TGTGCCAGCAGTGAAGGGCAGCCCTATGGCTACACCTTC. Amino acid sequence: CASSEGQPYGYTF.

Concerning this clonotype itself: Compared with germline, one end of the junction differs, possibly owing to a read error. The chain couples TRBV24-1 to TRBJ2-1; tentative D call: TRBD1 (5 bases). The CDR3 runs 14 residues. Germline V CDR1 and CDR2: KGHDR, SFDVKD. CDR3 nucleotide sequence: TGTGCCACCAGTGACCCCCTCGAGGAGACAGAGAGAGTCTTC. It is translated as CATSDPLEETERVF.

In this sample, this clonotype turned up many times. The rearrangement links TRBV7-8 to TRBJ1-5; no reliable D call. The CDR3 has 15 residues. Trimming left V 4 bases short and J 6 bases short, with 16 bases between. Germline CDR1 reads SGHVS; CDR2 reads FQNEAQ. CDR3 residues: CASSSYPGSGQPQHF. The CDR3 nucleotides are TGTGCCAGCAGCTCCTATCCGGGATCTGGTCAGCCCCAGCATTTT.

This clonotype was seen many times. The chain has TRBV28 and TRBJ2-3; 7 nucleotides line up with TRBD1. The CDR3 is 16 residues long. The germline CDR1 and CDR2 sequences are MDHEN and SYDVKM. J gave up 0 bases and V 7 bases, and 10 bases lay outside the gene matches. The CDR3 spells CASNSGTVPSTDTQYF. As DNA, the CDR3 is TGTGCCAGCAACTCCGGGACAGTCCCTAGCACAGATACGCAGTATTTT.

The J gene is TRBJ2-3, the V gene TRBV14; 8 bases match TRBD2. Per the germline V gene, CDR1 is SGHDN and CDR2 is FVKESK. Losses at the gene ends were 4 bases for V and 7 bases for J; bases not matched to a gene: 13. The CDR3 is 16 residues long. The CDR3 sequence: CASSPRGAGDRNTQYF. The CDR3 nucleotides are TGTGCCAGCAGCCCTCGGGGAGCGGGGGACCGTAATACGCAGTATTTT.

The gene calls are TRBV7-9 and TRBJ1-2; D might be TRBD1 (6 bases). Per the germline V gene, CDR1 is SEHNR and CDR2 is FQNEAQ (reference sequence). Trimming stripped 6 bases from V and 8 bases from J, with 31 bases between. This CDR3 contains 18 residues. CDR3: CASRIGVGTRFPSRGYTF. CDR3 bases: TGTGCCAGCAGAATTGGCGTGGGGACACGGTTCCCCTCACGGGGCTACACCTTC.

V and J are TRBV7-3 and TRBJ2-5; D could derive from TRBD1 or TRBD2 (6 bases each). The germline V gene encodes CDR1 SGHTA and CDR2 FQGTGA. This CDR3 has 14 amino acids. V lost 9 bases and J lost 1, with 15 bases in between. CDR3 coding DNA: TGTGCCAGTACCCGTGAGGGGGGCCAAGAGACCCAGTACTTC. Protein sequence: CASTREGGQETQYF.

The rearrangement joins TRBV11-3 to TRBJ1-1; D is unresolved. This CDR3 region has 14 residues. Trimming pared 1 base from V and 1 base from J, leaving 7 bases between. Germline CDR1 reads SGHNT; CDR2 reads YENEEA. CDR3 DNA sequence: TGTGCCAGCAGCTTAGCCAGTAGGAACACTGAAGCTTTCTTT. Protein sequence: CASSLASRNTEAFF.

This clonotype was found once. The V call is TRBV10-3, the J call TRBJ2-7; perhaps D is TRBD1 or TRBD2 (5 bases each). V was trimmed by 0 bases and J by 4 bases, leaving 13 bases between them. This CDR3 contains 15 residues. The germline V gene encodes CDR1 ENHRY and CDR2 SYGVKD. CDR3 in amino acids: CAISESRGTRYEQYF. Here the CDR3 DNA reads TGTGCCATCAGTGAGTCGAGGGGAACTCGGTACGAGCAGTACTTC.

The chain recombines TRBV24-1 with TRBJ2-1; 9 bases map to TRBD1. With V trimmed by 3 bases and J by 4 bases, 15 bases remained unmatched. Germline CDR1 is KGHDR and CDR2 is SFDVKD. The CDR3 length is 19 residues. DNA for the CDR3: TGTGCCACCAGTGATGACCCCTTAGGCTTGACAGGGGGTTACAATGAGCAGTTCTTC. Translating it yields CATSDDPLGLTGGYNEQFF.

J is TRBJ1-2 and V is TRBV12-3 or TRBV12-4; maybe TRBD1 (6 bases). Trimming shortened V by 2 bases and J by 3 bases, and 13 bases separated the two germline ends. The CDR3 is made up of 15 amino acids. Written as DNA, the CDR3 is TGTGCCAGCAGTTTAAGGAGGGGGGTTGACTATGGCTACACCTTC. Its translation: CASSLRRGVDYGYTF.

This chain links TRBV4-3 with TRBJ1-2; D perhaps matches TRBD1 (5 bases). Trimming removed 0 bases from V and 8 bases from J, with 13 bases in between. Germline values: CDR1 LGHNA, CDR2 YSLEER. The CDR3 contains 14 residues. CDR3 sequence reads: CASSQDQGRRGYTF. The CDR3 region has the DNA TGCGCCAGCAGCCAAGATCAGGGACGGCGGGGCTACACCTTC.

The chain combines TRBV11-2 with TRBJ1-2; D is undetermined. Deletions cut 0 bases from V and 0 bases from J, with 11 bases between. The CDR3 extends over 16 amino acids. Germline V gene sequence: CDR1 SGHAT, CDR2 FQNNGV. This chain's CDR3 is CASSLDEDFANYGYTF. The DNA for the CDR3 is TGTGCCAGCAGCTTAGATGAGGACTTTGCTAACTATGGCTACACCTTC.

This clonotype has more than one count but fewer than ten. The chain combines TRBV7-9 with TRBJ1-1; D remains ambiguous. Between the trimmed V and J ends, which lost 5 bases and 1 base, there was a span of 11 bases. Germline V lookup: CDR1 SEHNR, CDR2 FQNEAQ (reference sequence). This CDR3 contains 14 residues. CDR3: CASSMPAANTEAFF. In DNA form, the CDR3 reads TGTGCCAGCAGCATGCCGGCTGCGAACACTGAAGCTTTCTTT.

As regards this clonotype: Just one base apart from a much larger clone, this may be a read error. CDR3 amino acids: CASSLAGQGISDSYNEQFF. Written as DNA, the CDR3 is TGTGCCAGCAGCTTAGCTGGGCAGGGGATAAGCGACTCCTACAATGAGCAGTTCTTC. The chain employs TRBV11-1 and TRBJ2-1; D is perhaps TRBD1 (6 bases). Germline lookup yields CDR1 SGHAT and CDR2 FQDESV (reference sequence). The CDR3 covers 19 residues. Trimming took off 0 bases at V and 0 bases at J, with 18 bases between the two ends.

V usage is TRBV15 and J usage is TRBJ1-1; tentative D call: TRBD1 (5 bases). Trimming stripped 5 bases from V and 7 bases from J, with 17 bases between. Germline CDR1 reads LNHNV; CDR2 reads YYDKDF (reference sequence). The CDR3 runs 14 residues. The CDR3 DNA follows: TGTGCCACCAGCGCCCGAAAAGGGGCAGGTGAAGCTTTCTTT. Residues: CATSARKGAGEAFF. Supplemented by reference TRBV15 and TRBJ1-1, the full variable domain reads DAMVIQNPRYQVTQFGKPVTLSCSQTLNHNVMYWYQQKSSQAPKLLFHYYDKDFNNEADTPDNFQSRRPNTSFCFLDIRSPGLGDTAMYLCATSARKGAGEAFFGQGTRLTVV.

This clonotype was seen at least ten times. This chain links TRBV6-5 with TRBJ2-7; D not resolved. In germline, CDR1 is MNHEY, CDR2 SVGAGI. The CDR3 is 15 amino acids. V gave up 2 bases and J gave up 2 bases, with 13 bases separating them. CDR3 nucleotide sequence: TGTGCCAGCAGTTACGGGGAAAGAGAGGCCTACGAGCAGTACTTC. This translates into CASSYGEREAYEQYF.

The rearrangement joins TRBV11-2 to TRBJ1-2; D is uncertain. The CDR3 has 13 residues. V lost 0 bases and J lost 8, with 10 bases in between. CDR1 is SGHAT and CDR2 is FQNNGV in the germline V gene. CDR3 in amino acids: CASSLERQPGYTF. CDR3 nucleotides: TGTGCCAGCAGCTTAGAGAGGCAGCCGGGCTACACCTTC. The full variable domain, in which reference TRBV11-2 and TRBJ1-2 provide the parts outside the CDR3, is EAGVAQSPRYKIIEKRQSVAFWCNPISGHATLYWYQQILGQGPKLLIQFQNNGVVDDSQLPKDRFSAERLKGVDSTLKIQPAKLEDSAVYLCASSLERQPGYTFGSGTRLTVV.

V is TRBV9 and J is TRBJ2-2; 10 bases match TRBD1. In germline, CDR1 is SGDLS, CDR2 YYNGEE. There are 17 residues in the CDR3. J lost 3 bases, V lost 3 bases, and 8 bases had no gene match. The CDR3 sequence: CASSAPTGTGDTGELFF. As DNA, the CDR3 is TGTGCCAGCAGCGCACCGACCGGGACAGGGGACACCGGGGAGCTGTTTTTT.

This rearrangement joins TRBV6-5 to TRBJ1-1; D is uncertain. Germline CDR1 reads MNHEY; CDR2 reads SVGAGI. The CDR3 spans 14 residues. The V end lost 2 bases, the J end lost 2 bases, and 9 bases lay between the germline ends. CDR3 DNA sequence: TGTGCCAGCAGTTACGCATCTCCCAACACTGAAGCTTTCTTT. Its protein product is CASSYASPNTEAFF.

Only a few counts were recorded for this clonotype. This sequence joins TRBV24-1 and TRBJ2-1; a possible D gene is TRBD1 (5 bases). CDR1 and CDR2 (germline): KGHDR, SFDVKD. The CDR3 has 16 residues. Deletions cut 3 bases from V and 0 bases from J, with 11 bases between. CDR3 nucleotide sequence: TGTGCCACCAGTGATCTTCAGGGAAGCTCCTACAATGAGCAGTTCTTC. This translates into CATSDLQGSSYNEQFF.

The chain carries TRBV14 and TRBJ1-1; no clear D. From germline, CDR1 is SGHDN and CDR2 FVKESK. CDR3 length: 15 amino acids. With 0 bases removed from V and 1 base from J, the gap between germline ends came to 9 bases. DNA of the CDR3: TGTGCCAGCAGCCAAGAACTGGCGAGGAACACTGAAGCTTTCTTT. Its protein product is CASSQELARNTEAFF.

This clonotype showed up just a few times. The chain is built from TRBV19 and TRBJ2-1; D is undetermined. The CDR3 contains 13 residues. V lost 5 bases to trimming and J lost 6 bases, with 11 bases between them. CDR1 and CDR2 (germline): LNHDA, SQIVND (reference sequence). CDR3 nucleotides: TGTGCCAGTAGTCCCCACGACGGCAATGAGCAGTTCTTC. Translating it yields CASSPHDGNEQFF. The whole variable domain, filled in from reference TRBV19 and TRBJ2-1, reads DGGITQSPKYLFRKEGQNVTLSCEQNLNHDAMYWYRQDPGQGLRLIYYSQIVNDFQKGDIAEGYSVSREKKESFPLTVTSAQKNPTAFYLCASSPHDGNEQFFGPGTRLTVL.

V is TRBV15 and J is TRBJ1-1, with D unresolved. V lost 2 bases and J 5 bases, leaving 3 bases between the germline ends. This CDR3 has 11 residues. Germline values: CDR1 LNHNV, CDR2 YYDKDF (reference sequence). CDR3 loop: CATSRYTEAFF. DNA of the CDR3: TGTGCCACCAGCAGATATACTGAAGCTTTCTTT.